This paragraph reports one TCR beta chain. It has no known antigen specificity. The input lacks base qualities; no much larger clone sits a single base away. Participants in the prospective study were aged about 18 to 89 years, lived in 24 United States geographic areas, and enrolled through a virtual design. Cohort assignment in the prospective study relied on participant-reported clinical history from a screening survey and a study questionnaire. ImmuneRACE Cohort 3 recovered participants were defined by two consecutive negative NP/OP PCR tests, healthcare professional clearance, or symptom resolution. In the prospective study, mobile phlebotomists collected whole blood, serum and a nasopharyngeal or oropharyngeal swab from each participant. Additional blood draws and questionnaires over an approximately two-month period could optionally be provided by prospective study participants. Before DNA extraction, blood samples from the prospective study were shipped at room temperature or frozen.

Trimming removed 4 bases from V and 1 base from J; the gene matches leave 14 bases unexplained. CDR1 LGHDT and CDR2 YNNKEL are derived from the germline V gene (reference sequence). The CDR3 runs 19 residues from the cysteine to the phenylalanine. Only the CDR3 part of the read is kept: 57 bases, read in frame from the first base. The record originates from a study of blood T cell repertoires in COVID-19 (dated by TCRdb to the early 2020s). Broadly, across the study: Collaborator samples came from the United States, Italy and Spain and covered acute and convalescent phases of COVID-19. The prospective study material was composed of cDNA or gDNA derived from T cells, B-cell-depleted T cells, or PBMCs. Deeply sampled blood TCRbeta repertoires from subjects exposed to, actively infected with, or recovered from COVID-19 were included in the dataset. The repertoires were made available in a free public database intended to serve as a resource for research on the immune response to SARS-CoV-2. The samples were drawn from two sources: the first 160 participants of the ongoing ImmuneRACE study, and over 1,000 subjects contributed by 6 global collaborators. A de-identified subject ID, COVID-19 status, age in years and sex were almost always included in the sample metadata. Where available, HLA class I and class II types were obtained from metadata supplied by the sample provider rather than from assay-based typing.

TCRbeta CDR3 regions were amplified from genomic DNA using the immunoSEQ Assay, a bias-controlled multiplex PCR. Regarding the original processing steps: The number of nucleated cells in each sample was estimated by amplification of reference gene primers within the assay. Sequence reads were collapsed and filtered to measure the absolute abundance of every unique TCRbeta CDR3 rearrangement. Productive Simpson clonality was computed per sample as the square root of Simpson's diversity index over productive rearrangements. TCRdb re-hosts the immuneACCESS table, in-frame sequences only. Its copies lack some clones; in the studies checked, an unresolved V gene accounts for under half of them, and the cause for the rest is not known. D and trimming come from the DNA, and the V and J calls and clone size come from that table. The table for this sample lists 370,000 or so clones; roughly 86% of them were counted only once. The ten largest clones add up to around 1.3% of the sample.

General conclusions and limits of the study: The amount of clinical and demographic metadata varied by source and participant and was provided uncurated.

Sequenced input: PBMCs or T cells enriched from blood (not recorded which). This TCR was recovered from a young man who had recovered from COVID-19. The V and J segments used are TRBV3-1 (or the pseudogene TRBV3-2) and TRBJ2-3, with TRBD2 matching 10 junction bases. In nucleotide form, the sequence is TGTGCCAGCAGCCCGAAGGGGGGAACCGGGACTAGCGGCACAGATACGCAGTATTTT. Its amino acids are CASSPKGGTGTSGTDTQYF.